The rows below give T cell receptor beta chains drawn from one sample of a study of blood T cell repertoires in COVID-19. Some clones are missing from TCRdb's copy, which holds only in-frame ones; the method was immunoSEQ multiplex PCR. The data contain 100,000 to 150,000 clones, about 89% of them singletons. Sequencing was performed on peripheral blood. The source is a woman in her 70s with COVID-19, enrolled during active disease. CDR3s include the opening cysteine and the closing phenylalanine or tryptophan. A D gene is named only where the DNA matches it firmly. Size tells how often a clone was seen (once, few, many) or the class of an expanded clone, and some rows leave it out.

TRBD2	TRBV11-2	.	TRBJ2-1	14	TGTGCCAGCATCCCACTCGGGGGGGGGAATGAGCAGTTCTTC	CASIPLGGGNEQFF
.	TRBV19	once	TRBJ2-1	16	TGTGCCAGTAGTATTGGGGGGGCCTCTAACTCACATGAGCAGTTCTTC	CASSIGGASNSHEQFF
.	TRBV28	.	TRBJ1-5	13	TGTGCCAGCAGGGAGTTGGGCAATCAGCCCCAGCATTTT	CASRELGNQPQHF
.	TRBV29-1	.	TRBJ1-2	13	TGCAGCGTTGATTTGGGGCGGTTTGATGGCTACACCTTC	CSVDLGRFDGYTF
.	TRBV25-1	.	TRBJ2-6	16	TGTGCCAGCAGCGGTACCGCAGGGTCCGGGGCCAACGTCCTGACTTTC	CASSGTAGSGANVLTF
TRBD1	TRBV19	.	TRBJ1-5	15	TGTGCCAGTGAGGGACAGGGGATTGGCAATCAGCCCCAGCATTTT	CASEGQGIGNQPQHF
.	TRBV7-3	.	TRBJ1-1	13	TGTGCCAGCAGCTCCCGGGGGGGCACTGAAGCTTTCTTT	CASSSRGGTEAFF
.	TRBV29-1	.	TRBJ1-1	15	TGCAGCGTTGAAGGTACGGGAGGGACGGGCACTGAAGCTTTCTTT	CSVEGTGGTGTEAFF
TRBD1	TRBV18	.	TRBJ1-1	17	TGTGCCAGCTCACCTCAACGGACAGGGGATGGGTACACTGAAGCTTTCTTT	CASSPQRTGDGYTEAFF
TRBD1	TRBV5-6	.	TRBJ2-1	15	TGTGCCAGCAGCTTGGCGGGACAGAGCCGCAATGAGCAGTTCTTC	CASSLAGQSRNEQFF
.	TRBV6-5	.	TRBJ1-6	16	TGTGCCAGCAGTTACTCGACAGCACCCGTGGGCTCACCCCTCCACTTT	CASSYSTAPVGSPLHF
TRBD1	TRBV6-4	.	TRBJ1-2	15	TGTGCCAGCAGTGCAAGTAGTGACAGGGGACGAGGCTACACCTTC	CASSASSDRGRGYTF
.	TRBV7-9	.	TRBJ2-5	12	TGTGCCAGCAGATTCGAGGCGGAGACCCAGTACTTC	CASRFEAETQYF
TRBD1	TRBV19	.	TRBJ2-7	16	TGTGCCAGTAGTACCCCCACCGGGACAGGGGGCGCCGGGCAGTACTTC	CASSTPTGTGGAGQYF
TRBD2	TRBV25-1	.	TRBJ2-2	17	TGTGCCAGCTCCCACGGGCTAGCGGGGGGGCCCACCGGGGAGCTGTTTTTT	CASSHGLAGGPTGELFF
TRBD1	TRBV27	.	TRBJ2-5	14	TGTGCCAGCAGTGGACAGGGGGCTGGTGAGACCCAGTACTTC	CASSGQGAGETQYF
.	TRBV6-1	.	TRBJ1-4	14	TGTGCCAGCAGTGAACGGGGATCTAATGAAAAACTGTTTTTT	CASSERGSNEKLFF